These 13 T cell receptor beta chains originate from one sample sequenced in a study of OX40 agonist ivuxolimab in advanced cancers. TCRdb's table, derived via immunoSEQ multiplex PCR, lists solely in-frame clones and lacks some. This repertoire shows just over 95,000 clones, 70% to 85% found once; its top ten account for roughly 3.8%. The sequenced sample was CD4+ or CD8+ T cells sorted from blood, obtained in a trial of the OX40 agonist ivuxolimab. The origin of the receptors is an adult with an advanced solid tumor such as melanoma, head and neck, liver or kidney cancer.

This chain links TRBV6-5 with TRBJ2-1; 7 bases align to TRBD1. Unmatched junction bases numbered 5, after V lost 4 bases and J lost 5 bases. Germline V gene sequence: CDR1 MNHEY, CDR2 SVGAGI. The CDR3 covers 14 residues. CDR3 region: CASSWGQFNNEQFF. Here the CDR3 DNA reads TGTGCCAGCAGTTGGGGACAGTTCAACAATGAGCAGTTCTTC.

The rearrangement links TRBV7-2 to TRBJ2-3; 8 bases map to TRBD2. The V gene's germline CDR1 is SGHTA and CDR2 FQGNSA. J gave up 4 bases and V 0 bases, and 6 bases lay outside the gene matches. The CDR3 sequence is 16 residues long. CDR3 sequence (DNA): TGTGCCAGCAGCTTAGCCAGCGGGAGTTTCGCAGATACGCAGTATTTT. It encodes CASSLASGSFADTQYF. Based on the CDR3 plus reference TRBV7-2 and TRBJ2-3, the full variable domain is GAGVSQSPSNKVTEKGKDVELRCDPISGHTALYWYRQSLGQGLEFLIYFQGNSAPDKSGLPSDRFSAERTGGSVSTLTIQRTQQEDSAVYLCASSLASGSFADTQYFGPGTRLTVL.

The rearrangement uses TRBV2 and TRBJ1-2, with 7 positions matching TRBD1. The trim removed 4 bases at V and 2 bases at J, leaving 7 bases unmatched. This CDR3 has 15 residues. Germline CDR1 and CDR2: SNHLY and FYNNEI. CDR3 sequence: CASSGQGQFNYGYTF. In nucleotides, the CDR3 is TGTGCCAGCAGTGGTCAGGGACAGTTCAACTATGGCTACACCTTC.

The chain employs TRBV7-2 and TRBJ1-2; no clear D gene. Germline CDR1 is SGHTA and CDR2 is FQGNSA. The ends were cut back, 0 bases at V and 4 bases at J, with 12 bases in the middle. The CDR3 is 15 amino acids. The CDR3 here is CASSLARSAGYGYTF. Here the CDR3 DNA reads TGTGCCAGCAGCTTAGCGAGGTCTGCAGGCTATGGCTACACCTTC.

The chain recombines TRBV30 with TRBJ2-3; D unresolved. V was pared by 2 bases and J by 5 bases, with 11 bases between. Germline V gene sequence: CDR1 GTSNPN, CDR2 SVGIG (reference sequence). The CDR3 loop spans 13 amino acids. CDR3 sequence: CAWSISTGDTQYF. Here the CDR3 DNA reads TGTGCCTGGAGTATATCAACGGGAGATACGCAGTATTTT.

J is TRBJ2-1 and V is TRBV28; 12 bases fit TRBD2. V trimming: 6 bases; J trimming: 7 bases; junction bases outside the gene matches: 7. There are 15 residues in the CDR3. Looked up from germline, CDR1 is MDHEN and CDR2 is SYDVKM. The CDR3 region has the DNA TGTGCCAGCAGATCAAGACTAGCGGGAGTGAATGAGCAGTTCTTC. This codes for CASRSRLAGVNEQFF.

In this sample, this clone turned up once. The chain employs TRBV12-5 and TRBJ2-7, with 11 bases lining up with TRBD2. V lost 0 bases, J lost 2 bases, and 6 bases stayed unmatched. Germline V CDR1 and CDR2: LGHNT, FRNRAP. The CDR3 is 17 amino acids. The CDR3 spells CASGLVLGTSGPYEQYF. DNA of the CDR3: TGTGCTAGTGGTTTGGTACTAGGGACTAGCGGTCCCTACGAGCAGTACTTC.

This clone showed up just once. This rearrangement joins TRBV30 to TRBJ1-4; TRBD1 aligns across 11 bases. V gave up 0 bases and J gave up 8 bases; unmatched junction bases: 5. Germline assignment: CDR1 GTSNPN and CDR2 SVGIG (reference sequence). The CDR3 covers 15 residues. This CDR3 reads CAWSVSGQGEEKLFF. CDR3 in DNA: TGTGCCTGGAGTGTTTCGGGACAGGGGGAAGAAAAACTGTTTTTT.

This clone has only one observation. The V gene is TRBV5-6, the J gene TRBJ1-4, with a possible D match to TRBD1 (5 bases). V lost 4 bases and J lost 5, with 15 bases in between. This CDR3 contains 15 residues. The germline V gene encodes CDR1 SGHDT and CDR2 YYEEEE. CDR3 residues: CASSTPRDENEKLFF. In DNA form, the CDR3 reads TGTGCCAGCAGCACCCCCAGGGACGAGAATGAAAAACTGTTTTTT.

The chain uses TRBV19 and TRBJ1-5; D is unclear. Trimming shortened V by 5 bases and J by 8 bases, and 16 bases separated the two germline ends. This CDR3 comprises 14 residues. The germline CDR1 and CDR2 sequences are LNHDA and SQIVND (reference sequence). The CDR3 sequence is CASSLESLNKPQHF. CDR3 nucleotide sequence: TGTGCCAGTAGTCTCGAGAGTTTGAATAAGCCCCAGCATTTT.

This chain joins TRBV28 and TRBJ2-7; D possibly corresponds to TRBD1 (5 bases). Trimming shortened V by 7 bases and J by 0 bases, and 10 bases separated the two germline ends. The germline V gene has CDR1 MDHEN and CDR2 SYDVKM. The CDR3 sequence is 13 residues long. The CDR3 bases are TGTGCCAGCACCTACAGGAGCTCCTACGAGCAGTACTTC. It yields the protein CASTYRSSYEQYF.

The chain joins TRBV6-5 to TRBJ2-7, with D possibly matching TRBD2 (6 bases). Germline V gene data show CDR1 as MNHEY and CDR2 as SVGAGI. The CDR3 contains 15 residues. The ends were cut back, 4 bases at V and 6 bases at J, with 19 bases in the middle. The CDR3 region has the DNA TGTGCCAGCAGTTTATCCACGGGGGAAGCTGGCGAGCAGTACTTC. Translated, it gives CASSLSTGEAGEQYF.

The chain joins TRBV28 to TRBJ2-1; D ambiguous. The CDR3 is 12 residues long. V was trimmed by 2 bases and J by 9 bases, leaving 8 bases between them. CDR1 and CDR2 from the germline V gene are MDHEN and SYDVKM. CDR3 sequence (DNA): TGTGCCAGCAGTTTACCTTTCCTTGAGCAGTTCTTC. Its protein product is CASSLPFLEQFF.